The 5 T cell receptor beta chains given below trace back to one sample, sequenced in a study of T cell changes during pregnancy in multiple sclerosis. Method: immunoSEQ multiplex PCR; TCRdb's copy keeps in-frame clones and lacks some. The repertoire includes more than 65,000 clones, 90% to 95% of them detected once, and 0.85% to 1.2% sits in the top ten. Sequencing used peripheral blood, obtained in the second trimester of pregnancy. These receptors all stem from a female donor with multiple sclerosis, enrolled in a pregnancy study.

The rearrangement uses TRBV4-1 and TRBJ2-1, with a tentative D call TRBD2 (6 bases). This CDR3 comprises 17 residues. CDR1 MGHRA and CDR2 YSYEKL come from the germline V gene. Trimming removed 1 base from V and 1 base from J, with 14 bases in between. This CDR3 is CASSQGTGTPSYNEQFF. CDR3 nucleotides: TGCGCCAGCAGCCAAGGTACCGGGACTCCATCCTACAATGAGCAGTTCTTC.

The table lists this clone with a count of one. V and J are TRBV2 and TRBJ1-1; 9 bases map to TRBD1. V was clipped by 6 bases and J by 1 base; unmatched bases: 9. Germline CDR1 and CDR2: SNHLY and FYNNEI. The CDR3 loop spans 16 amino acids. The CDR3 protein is CASRIGTGSWNTEAFF. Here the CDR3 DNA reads TGTGCCAGCAGAATCGGGACAGGGAGTTGGAACACTGAAGCTTTCTTT.

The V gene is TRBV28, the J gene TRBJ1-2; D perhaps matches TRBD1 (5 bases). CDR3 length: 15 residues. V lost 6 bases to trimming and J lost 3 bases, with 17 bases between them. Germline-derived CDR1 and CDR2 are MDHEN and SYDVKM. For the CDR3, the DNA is TGTGCCAGCAGAGCCCTCCTAGGACAATACTATGGCTACACCTTC. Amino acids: CASRALLGQYYGYTF.

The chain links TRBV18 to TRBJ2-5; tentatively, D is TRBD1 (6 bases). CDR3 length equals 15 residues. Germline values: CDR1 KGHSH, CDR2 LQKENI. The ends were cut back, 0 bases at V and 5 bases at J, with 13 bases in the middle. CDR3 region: CASSPPHRVRETQYF. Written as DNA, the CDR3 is TGTGCCAGCTCACCACCACACAGGGTCCGGGAGACCCAGTACTTC.

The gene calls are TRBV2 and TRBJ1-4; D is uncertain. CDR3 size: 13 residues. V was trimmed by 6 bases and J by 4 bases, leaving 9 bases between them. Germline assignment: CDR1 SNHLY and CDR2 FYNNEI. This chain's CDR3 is CASRYSLNEKLFF. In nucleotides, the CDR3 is TGTGCCAGCAGGTACAGTCTTAATGAAAAACTGTTTTTT.